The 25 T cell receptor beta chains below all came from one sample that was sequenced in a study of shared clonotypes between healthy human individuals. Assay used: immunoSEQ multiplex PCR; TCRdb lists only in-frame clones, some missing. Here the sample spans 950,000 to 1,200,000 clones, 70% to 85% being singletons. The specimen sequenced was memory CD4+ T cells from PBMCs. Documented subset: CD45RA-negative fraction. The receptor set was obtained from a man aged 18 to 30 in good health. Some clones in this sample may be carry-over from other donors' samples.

The CDR3 coding sequence is TGTGCCAGCGGAGGACTACAGGGGGCGCACGGGATGACAGATACGCAGTATTTT. Protein product: CASGGLQGAHGMTDTQYF. This chain links TRBV9 with TRBJ2-3; 9 nucleotides line up with TRBD1. Germline V gives CDR1 SGDLS, CDR2 YYNGEE. The junction had 18 bases not matched to a gene; V was cut back by 7 bases and J by 3 bases. CDR3 size: 18 residues.

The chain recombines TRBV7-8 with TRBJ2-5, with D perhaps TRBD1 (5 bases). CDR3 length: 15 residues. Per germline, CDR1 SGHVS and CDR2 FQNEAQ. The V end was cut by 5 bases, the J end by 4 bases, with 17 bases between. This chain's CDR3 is CASSPGRQTRETQYF. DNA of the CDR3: TGTGCCAGCAGCCCGGGTCGACAGACCAGAGAGACCCAGTACTTC.

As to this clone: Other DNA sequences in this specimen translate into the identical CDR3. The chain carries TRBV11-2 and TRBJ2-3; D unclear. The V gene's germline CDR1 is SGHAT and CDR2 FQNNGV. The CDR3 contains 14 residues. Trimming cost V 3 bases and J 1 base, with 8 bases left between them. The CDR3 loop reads CASSFTLGTDTQYF. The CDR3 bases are TGTGCCAGCAGCTTCACCCTTGGCACAGATACGCAGTATTTT. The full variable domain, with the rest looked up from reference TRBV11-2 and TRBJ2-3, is EAGVAQSPRYKIIEKRQSVAFWCNPISGHATLYWYQQILGQGPKLLIQFQNNGVVDDSQLPKDRFSAERLKGVDSTLKIQPAKLEDSAVYLCASSFTLGTDTQYFGPGTRLTVL.

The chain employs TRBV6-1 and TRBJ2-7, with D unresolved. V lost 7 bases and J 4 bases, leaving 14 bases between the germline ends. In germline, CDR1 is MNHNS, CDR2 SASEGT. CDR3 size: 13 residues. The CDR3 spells CASTDNTLYEQYF. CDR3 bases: TGTGCCAGCACCGATAACACCCTATACGAGCAGTACTTC.

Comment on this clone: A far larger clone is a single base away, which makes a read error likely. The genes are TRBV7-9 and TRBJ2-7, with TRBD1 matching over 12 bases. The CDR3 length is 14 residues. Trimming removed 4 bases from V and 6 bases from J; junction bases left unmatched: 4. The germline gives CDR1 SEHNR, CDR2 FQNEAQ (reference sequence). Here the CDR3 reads CASSSGTGGCEQYF. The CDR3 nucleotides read TGTGCCAGCAGCTCCGGGACAGGGGGCTGCGAGCAGTACTTC.

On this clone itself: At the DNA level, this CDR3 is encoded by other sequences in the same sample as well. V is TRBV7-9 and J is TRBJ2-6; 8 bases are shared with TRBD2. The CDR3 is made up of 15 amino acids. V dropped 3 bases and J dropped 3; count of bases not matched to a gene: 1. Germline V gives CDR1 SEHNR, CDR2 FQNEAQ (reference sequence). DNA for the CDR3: TGTGCCAGCAGCTTCAGCGGGAGTGGGGCCAACGTCCTGACTTTC. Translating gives CASSFSGSGANVLTF.

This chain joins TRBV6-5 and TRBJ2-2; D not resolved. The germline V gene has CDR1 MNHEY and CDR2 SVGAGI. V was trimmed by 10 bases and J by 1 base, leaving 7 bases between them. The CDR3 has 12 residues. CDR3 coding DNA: TGTGCCACCCTCGGGAACACCGGGGAGCTGTTTTTT. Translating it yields CATLGNTGELFF.

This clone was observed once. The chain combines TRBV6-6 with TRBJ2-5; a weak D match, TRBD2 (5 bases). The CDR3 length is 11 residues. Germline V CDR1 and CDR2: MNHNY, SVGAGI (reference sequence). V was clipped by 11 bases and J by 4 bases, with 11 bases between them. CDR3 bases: TGTGCCTGCGACCGGGGAGAGACCCAGTACTTC. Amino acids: CACDRGETQYF.

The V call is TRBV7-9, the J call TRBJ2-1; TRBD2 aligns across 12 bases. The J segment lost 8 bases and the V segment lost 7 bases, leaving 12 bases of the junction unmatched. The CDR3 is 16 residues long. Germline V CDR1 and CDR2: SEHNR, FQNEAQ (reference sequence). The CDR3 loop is CASITILAGGYHEQFF. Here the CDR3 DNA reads TGTGCCAGCATCACAATCCTAGCGGGGGGGTATCATGAGCAGTTCTTC.

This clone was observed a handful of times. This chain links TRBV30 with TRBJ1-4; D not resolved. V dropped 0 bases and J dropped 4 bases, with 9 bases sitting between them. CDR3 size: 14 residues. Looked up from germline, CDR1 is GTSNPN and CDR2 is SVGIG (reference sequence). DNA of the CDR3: TGTGCCTGGAGTGTAGAGATCCTTAATGAAAAACTGTTTTTT. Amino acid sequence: CAWSVEILNEKLFF.

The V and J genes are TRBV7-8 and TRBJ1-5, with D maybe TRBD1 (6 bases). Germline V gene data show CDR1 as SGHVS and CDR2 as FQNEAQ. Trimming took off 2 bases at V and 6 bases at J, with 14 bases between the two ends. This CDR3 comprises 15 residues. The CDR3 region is CASSLTKGGPQPQHF. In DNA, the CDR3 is TGTGCCAGCAGCTTAACGAAGGGGGGCCCTCAGCCCCAGCATTTT.

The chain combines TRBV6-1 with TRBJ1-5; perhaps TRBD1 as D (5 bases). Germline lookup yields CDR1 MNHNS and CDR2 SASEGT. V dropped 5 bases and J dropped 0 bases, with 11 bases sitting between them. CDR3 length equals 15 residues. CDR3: CASSLGGVSNQPQHF. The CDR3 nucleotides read TGTGCCAGCAGTCTCGGGGGAGTTAGCAATCAGCCCCAGCATTTT.

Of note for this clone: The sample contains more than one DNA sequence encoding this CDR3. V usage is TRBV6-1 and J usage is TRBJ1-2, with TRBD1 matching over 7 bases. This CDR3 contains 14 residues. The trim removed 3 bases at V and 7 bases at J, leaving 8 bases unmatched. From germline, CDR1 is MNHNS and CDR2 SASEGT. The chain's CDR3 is CASSEFTGVAGYTF. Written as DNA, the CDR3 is TGTGCCAGCAGTGAGTTTACAGGGGTTGCTGGCTACACCTTC.

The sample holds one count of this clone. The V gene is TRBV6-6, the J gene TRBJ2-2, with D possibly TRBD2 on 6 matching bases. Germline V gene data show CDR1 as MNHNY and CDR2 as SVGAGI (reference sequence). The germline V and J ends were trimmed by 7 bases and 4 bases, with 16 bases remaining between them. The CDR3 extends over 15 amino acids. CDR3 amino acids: CASIERVSSTGELFF. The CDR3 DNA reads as TGTGCCAGCATCGAGCGGGTCTCGAGCACCGGGGAGCTGTTTTTT.

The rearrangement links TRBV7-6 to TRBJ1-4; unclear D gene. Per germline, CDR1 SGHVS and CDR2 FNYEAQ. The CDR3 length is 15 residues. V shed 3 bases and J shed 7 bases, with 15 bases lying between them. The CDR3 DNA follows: TGTGCCAGCAGCTTTTCGGGGAGTCTTGGTGAAAAACTGTTTTTT. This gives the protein CASSFSGSLGEKLFF.

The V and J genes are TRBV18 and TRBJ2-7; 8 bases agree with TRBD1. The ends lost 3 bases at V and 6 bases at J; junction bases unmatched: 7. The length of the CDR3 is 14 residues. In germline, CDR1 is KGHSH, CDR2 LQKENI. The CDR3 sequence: CASSPRQGPGEQYF. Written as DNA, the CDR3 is TGTGCCAGCTCACCTCGACAGGGGCCGGGCGAGCAGTACTTC.

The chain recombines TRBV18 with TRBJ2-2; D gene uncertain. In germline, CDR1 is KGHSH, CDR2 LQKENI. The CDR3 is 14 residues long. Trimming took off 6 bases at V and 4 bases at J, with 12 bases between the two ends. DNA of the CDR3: TGTGCCAGCTCTCCCCCGGTTGCCACCGGGGAGCTGTTTTTT. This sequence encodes CASSPPVATGELFF.

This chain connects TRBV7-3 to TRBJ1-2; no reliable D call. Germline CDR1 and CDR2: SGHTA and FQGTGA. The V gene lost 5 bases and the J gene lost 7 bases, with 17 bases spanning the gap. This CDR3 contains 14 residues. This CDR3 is CASSIDFAGSGYTF. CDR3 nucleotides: TGTGCCAGCAGCATAGACTTCGCCGGGAGTGGCTACACCTTC.

The CDR3 loop is CASSRPSGSGRSTGELFF. The CDR3 coding sequence is TGTGCCAGCTCACGCCCTAGCGGGAGTGGGAGATCCACCGGGGAGCTGTTTTTT. The genes are TRBV18 and TRBJ2-2; 10 nucleotides line up with TRBD2. Per the germline V gene, CDR1 is KGHSH and CDR2 is LQKENI. V was clipped by 4 bases and J by 4 bases; unmatched bases: 12. The CDR3 length is 18 residues.

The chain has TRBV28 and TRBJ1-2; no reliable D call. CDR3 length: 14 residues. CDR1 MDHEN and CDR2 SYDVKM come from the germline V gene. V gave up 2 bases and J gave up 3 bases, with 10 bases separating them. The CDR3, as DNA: TGTGCCAGCAGTTTAGGAATAGTTGACTATGGCTACACCTTC. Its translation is CASSLGIVDYGYTF.

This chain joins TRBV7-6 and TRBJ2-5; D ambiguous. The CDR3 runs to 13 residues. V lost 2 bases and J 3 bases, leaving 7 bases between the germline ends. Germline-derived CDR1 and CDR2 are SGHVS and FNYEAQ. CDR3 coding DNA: TGTGCCAGCAGCTTAAGGGTAAAAGAGACCCAGTACTTC. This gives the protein CASSLRVKETQYF. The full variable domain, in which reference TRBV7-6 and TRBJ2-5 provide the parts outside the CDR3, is GAGVSQSPRYKVTKRGQDVALRCDPISGHVSLYWYRQALGQGPEFLTYFNYEAQQDKSGLPNDRFSAERPEGSISTLTIQRTEQRDSAMYRCASSLRVKETQYFGPGTRLLVL.

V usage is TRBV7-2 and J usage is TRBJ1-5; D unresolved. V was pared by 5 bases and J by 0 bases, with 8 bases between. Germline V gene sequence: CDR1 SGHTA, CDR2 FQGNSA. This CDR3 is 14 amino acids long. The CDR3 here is CASSPQVSNQPQHF. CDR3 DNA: TGTGCCAGCAGCCCGCAGGTTAGCAATCAGCCCCAGCATTTT.

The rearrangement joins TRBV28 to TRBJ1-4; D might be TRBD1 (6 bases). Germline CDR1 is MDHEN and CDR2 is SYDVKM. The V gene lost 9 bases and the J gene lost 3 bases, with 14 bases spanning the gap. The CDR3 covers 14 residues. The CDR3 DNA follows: TGTGCCAGTGGAGGGGGGGCTGCTAATGAAAAACTGTTTTTT. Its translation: CASGGGAANEKLFF.

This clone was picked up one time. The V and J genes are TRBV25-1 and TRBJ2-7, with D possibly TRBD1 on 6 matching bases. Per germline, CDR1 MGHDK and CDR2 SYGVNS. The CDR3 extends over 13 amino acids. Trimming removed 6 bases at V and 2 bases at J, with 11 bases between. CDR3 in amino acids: CASSQTGTYEQYF. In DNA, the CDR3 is TGTGCCAGCAGCCAAACAGGGACCTACGAGCAGTACTTC.

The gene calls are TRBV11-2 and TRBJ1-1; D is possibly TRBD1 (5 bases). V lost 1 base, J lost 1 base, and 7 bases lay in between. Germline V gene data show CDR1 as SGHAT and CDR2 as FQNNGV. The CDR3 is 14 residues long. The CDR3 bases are TGTGCCAGCAGCTTAGTACAGGCGAACACTGAAGCTTTCTTT. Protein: CASSLVQANTEAFF.